A selection of T cell receptor beta chains follows, all from one sample in a study of T cell repertoires in cytomegalovirus infection. These TCRs' antigens remain unknown. In TCRdb, the reads were re-called with MiXCR into one record per CDR3 protein. The data hold a few hundred thousand distinct CDR3 sequences, with around 40% observed a single time. Sequencing was performed on cultured PBMCs, taken from culture after CMV antigen stimulation. The receptors were gathered from a human donor in good health (CMV status not recorded). Some clones in this sample may be carry-over from other donors' samples. CDR3s include the opening cysteine and the closing phenylalanine or tryptophan. A D gene is named only where the DNA matches it firmly.

>TRBV7-8|-|15
CASSEKTLGVYGYTF
>TRBV20-1|TRBD2|14
CSARLAESYNEQFF
>TRBV7-9|-|17
CASSLPLGQRVHEKLFF
>TRBV7-2|-|18
CASSPLEGTPGFFYGYTF
>TRBV7-6|TRBD2|16
CASSLRAGGPSNEQFF
>TRBV4-3|-|15
CASSQDWRGVNEQFF
>TRBV5-5|-|14
CASSLTPRLREQYF
>TRBV7-2|-|15
CASSLESGLNTEAFF
>TRBV4-3|-|16
CASSPHPGEDFDEQYF
>TRBV27|-|16
CASSLLPAGPGNTIYF
>TRBV10-3|-|16
CAISDHWRGGTGELFF